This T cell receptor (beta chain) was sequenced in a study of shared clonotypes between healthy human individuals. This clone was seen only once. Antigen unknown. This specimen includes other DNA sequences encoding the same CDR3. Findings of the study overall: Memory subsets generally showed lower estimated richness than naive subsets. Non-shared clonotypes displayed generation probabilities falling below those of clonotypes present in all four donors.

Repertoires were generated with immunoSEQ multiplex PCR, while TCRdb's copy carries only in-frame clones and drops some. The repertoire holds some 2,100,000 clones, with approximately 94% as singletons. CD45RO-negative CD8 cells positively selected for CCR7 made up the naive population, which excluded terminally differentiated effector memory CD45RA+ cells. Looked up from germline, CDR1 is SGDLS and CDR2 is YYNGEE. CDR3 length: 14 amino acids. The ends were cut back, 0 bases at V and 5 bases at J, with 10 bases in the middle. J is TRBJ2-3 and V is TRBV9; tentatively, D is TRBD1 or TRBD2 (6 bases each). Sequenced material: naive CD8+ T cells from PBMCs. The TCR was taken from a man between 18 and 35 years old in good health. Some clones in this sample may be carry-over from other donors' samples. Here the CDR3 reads CASSVVGGGDTQYF. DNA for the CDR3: TGTGCCAGCAGCGTAGTAGGGGGAGGAGATACGCAGTATTTT.